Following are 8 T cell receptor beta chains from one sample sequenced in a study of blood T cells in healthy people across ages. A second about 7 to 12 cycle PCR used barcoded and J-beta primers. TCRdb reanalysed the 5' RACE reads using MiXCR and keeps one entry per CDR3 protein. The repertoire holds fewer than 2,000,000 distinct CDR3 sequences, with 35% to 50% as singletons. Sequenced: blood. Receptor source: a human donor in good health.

CDR3 amino acids: CASSSLLADLLHNEQFF. The DNA for the CDR3 is TGTGCCAGCAGCTCCCTTCTAGCGGACCTATTACACAATGAGCAGTTCTTC. The chain couples TRBV7-2 to TRBJ2-1, with 7 bases lining up with TRBD2. This CDR3 region has 17 residues. Trimming removed 4 bases from V and 5 bases from J; junction bases left unmatched: 14. Looked up from germline, CDR1 is SGHTA and CDR2 is FQGNSA.

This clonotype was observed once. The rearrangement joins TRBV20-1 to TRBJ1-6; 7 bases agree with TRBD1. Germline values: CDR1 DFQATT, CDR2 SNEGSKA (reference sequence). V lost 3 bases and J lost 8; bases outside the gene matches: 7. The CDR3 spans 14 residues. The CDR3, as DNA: TGCAGTGCTAGGACGGGCAGGGGGGATTCACCCCTCCACTTT. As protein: CSARTGRGDSPLHF.

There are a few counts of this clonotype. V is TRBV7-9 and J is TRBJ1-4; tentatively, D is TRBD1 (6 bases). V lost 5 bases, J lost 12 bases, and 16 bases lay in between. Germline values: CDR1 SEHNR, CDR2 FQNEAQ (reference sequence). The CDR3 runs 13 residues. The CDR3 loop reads CASSIEGERELFF. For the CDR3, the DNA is TGTGCCAGCAGCATTGAGGGGGAGAGGGAACTGTTTTTT.

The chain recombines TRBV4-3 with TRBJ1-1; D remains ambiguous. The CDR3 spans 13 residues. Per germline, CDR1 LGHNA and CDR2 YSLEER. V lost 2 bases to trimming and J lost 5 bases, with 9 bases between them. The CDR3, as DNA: TGCGCCAGCAGCCAAAATAGGGTGACTGAAGCTTTCTTT. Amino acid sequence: CASSQNRVTEAFF.

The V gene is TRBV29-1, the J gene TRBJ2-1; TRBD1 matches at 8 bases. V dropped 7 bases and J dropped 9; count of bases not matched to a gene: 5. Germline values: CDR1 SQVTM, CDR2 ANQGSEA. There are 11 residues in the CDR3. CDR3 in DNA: TGCAGCGGGACAGGGTCTGTTGAGCAGTTCTTC. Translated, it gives CSGTGSVEQFF.

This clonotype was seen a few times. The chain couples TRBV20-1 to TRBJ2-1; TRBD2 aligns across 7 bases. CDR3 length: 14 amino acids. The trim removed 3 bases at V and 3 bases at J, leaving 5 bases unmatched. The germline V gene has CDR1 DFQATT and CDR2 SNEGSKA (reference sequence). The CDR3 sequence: CSARSSGVYNEQFF. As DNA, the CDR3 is TGCAGTGCTAGGTCTAGCGGAGTCTACAATGAGCAGTTCTTC.

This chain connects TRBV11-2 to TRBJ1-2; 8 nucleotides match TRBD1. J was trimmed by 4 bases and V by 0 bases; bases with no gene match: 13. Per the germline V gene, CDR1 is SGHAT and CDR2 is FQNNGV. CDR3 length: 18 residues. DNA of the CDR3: TGTGCCAGCAGCTTAGATTCTGGCAGTTCAGGGGGCTTCTATGGCTACACCTTC. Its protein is CASSLDSGSSGGFYGYTF.

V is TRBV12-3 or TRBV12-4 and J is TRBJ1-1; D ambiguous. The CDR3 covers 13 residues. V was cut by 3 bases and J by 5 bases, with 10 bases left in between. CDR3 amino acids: CASSFRALTEAFF. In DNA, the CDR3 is TGTGCCAGCAGTTTCCGGGCCCTTACTGAAGCTTTCTTT.